The rows below give T cell receptor beta chains drawn from one sample of a study of PD-L1 blockade in urothelial cancer. Libraries were prepared by immunoSEQ multiplex PCR; TCRdb keeps only in-frame clonotypes and omits some of them. This sample has 70,000 or so clones, with around 90% found just once. Here the sequenced sample was PBMCs, taken around atezolizumab (anti-PD-L1) treatment. These receptors originate from a man in his 60s with urothelial cancer. The CDR3 runs from the conserved cysteine through the conserved F or W. Fields, in order: J gene, D gene, clone size, V gene, CDR3 protein, CDR3 DNA. The D gene is left open where the match is weak. A clone size is listed for some rows: how often the clone was seen (once, few, many), or a class if it is expanded.

J gene: TRBJ1-1
D gene: TRBD1
clone size: -
V gene: TRBV7-3
CDR3 protein: CASSLAGTVNTEAFF
CDR3 DNA: TGTGCCAGCAGCTTAGCGGGGACAGTGAACACTGAAGCTTTCTTT

J gene: TRBJ2-5
D gene: TRBD1
clone size: once
V gene: TRBV5-1
CDR3 protein: CASSPEPGQGSTETQYF
CDR3 DNA: TGCGCCAGCAGCCCCGAGCCGGGACAGGGTAGTACAGAGACCCAGTACTTC

J gene: TRBJ2-2
D gene: -
clone size: -
V gene: TRBV6-5
CDR3 protein: CASRNPRDTGELFF
CDR3 DNA: TGTGCCAGCAGAAATCCGAGGGACACCGGGGAGCTGTTTTTT

J gene: TRBJ2-7
D gene: -
clone size: -
V gene: TRBV4-1
CDR3 protein: CASSREPSGTFNEQYF
CDR3 DNA: TGCGCCAGCAGCCGCGAGCCCTCCGGGACATTTAATGAGCAGTACTTC

J gene: TRBJ2-7
D gene: -
clone size: -
V gene: TRBV14
CDR3 protein: CASSQVTGTYEQYF
CDR3 DNA: TGTGCCAGCAGCCAGGTGACAGGGACTTACGAGCAGTACTTC

J gene: TRBJ1-2
D gene: TRBD1
clone size: -
V gene: TRBV18
CDR3 protein: CASSPDRGNYGYTF
CDR3 DNA: TGTGCCAGCTCACCGGACAGGGGCAACTATGGCTACACCTTC

J gene: TRBJ2-5
D gene: -
clone size: -
V gene: TRBV2
CDR3 protein: CASSRASEETQYF
CDR3 DNA: TGTGCCAGCAGTCGGGCTAGCGAAGAGACCCAGTACTTC

J gene: TRBJ2-1
D gene: -
clone size: -
V gene: TRBV10-3
CDR3 protein: CAISGAGDNEQFF
CDR3 DNA: TGTGCCATCAGTGGGGCAGGGGACAATGAGCAGTTCTTC

J gene: TRBJ2-7
D gene: TRBD2
clone size: -
V gene: TRBV27
CDR3 protein: CASSWGLAGNPAYEQYF
CDR3 DNA: TGTGCCAGCAGTTGGGGACTAGCGGGAAATCCAGCCTACGAGCAGTACTTC

J gene: TRBJ2-5
D gene: -
clone size: few
V gene: TRBV19
CDR3 protein: CASSIGGLADQETQYF
CDR3 DNA: TGTGCCAGTAGTATAGGGGGGCTAGCGGACCAAGAGACCCAGTACTTC

J gene: TRBJ2-3
D gene: -
clone size: -
V gene: TRBV7-2
CDR3 protein: CASSLQGTDTQYF
CDR3 DNA: TGTGCCAGCAGCTTGCAGGGAACAGATACGCAGTATTTT

J gene: TRBJ2-6
D gene: TRBD1
clone size: -
V gene: TRBV28
CDR3 protein: CASSTPGQRPSGANVLTF
CDR3 DNA: TGTGCCAGCAGTACACCGGGACAGCGCCCCTCTGGGGCCAACGTCCTGACTTTC

J gene: TRBJ2-1
D gene: TRBD2
clone size: -
V gene: TRBV7-2
CDR3 protein: CASSSARGGEQFF
CDR3 DNA: TGTGCCAGCAGCTCCGCTCGGGGGGGGGAGCAGTTCTTC

J gene: TRBJ1-4
D gene: -
clone size: -
V gene: TRBV5-8
CDR3 protein: CASSFDSLWTNEKLFF
CDR3 DNA: TGTGCCAGCAGCTTTGACAGCCTGTGGACTAATGAAAAACTGTTTTTT

J gene: TRBJ2-3
D gene: TRBD1
clone size: -
V gene: TRBV18
CDR3 protein: CASSQRGQGSTDTQYF
CDR3 DNA: TGTGCCAGCTCACAGAGGGGGCAGGGGTCGACAGATACGCAGTATTTT

J gene: TRBJ1-2
D gene: -
clone size: -
V gene: TRBV5-4
CDR3 protein: CASSEDSLHFYGYTF
CDR3 DNA: TGTGCCAGCAGTGAGGACAGCCTCCATTTCTATGGCTACACCTTC

J gene: TRBJ1-1
D gene: -
clone size: -
V gene: TRBV6-5
CDR3 protein: CASRENSQTEAFF
CDR3 DNA: TGTGCCAGCAGGGAGAATTCTCAGACTGAAGCTTTCTTT

J gene: TRBJ1-1
D gene: TRBD1
clone size: once
V gene: TRBV30
CDR3 protein: CASRTGTEAFF
CDR3 DNA: TGTGCCTCTCGGACAGGAACTGAAGCTTTCTTT

J gene: TRBJ1-1
D gene: TRBD1
clone size: -
V gene: TRBV7-3
CDR3 protein: CASSLTGARAEAFF
CDR3 DNA: TGTGCCAGCAGCTTGACAGGGGCGCGGGCTGAAGCTTTCTTT

J gene: TRBJ2-7
D gene: -
clone size: once
V gene: TRBV6-4
CDR3 protein: CASSEVRGGGVSSYEQYF
CDR3 DNA: TGTGCCAGCAGTGAAGTCAGGGGTGGTGGTGTTAGCTCCTACGAGCAGTACTTC

J gene: TRBJ1-6
D gene: -
clone size: -
V gene: TRBV21-1
CDR3 protein: CASSKGDRTSYNSPLHF
CDR3 DNA: TGTGCCAGCAGCAAAGGAGACAGAACCTCCTATAATTCACCCCTCCACTTT

J gene: TRBJ1-1
D gene: -
clone size: -
V gene: TRBV7-9
CDR3 protein: CASSPPSTASNTEAFF
CDR3 DNA: TGTGCCAGCAGCCCACCCTCGACAGCTTCGAACACTGAAGCTTTCTTT

J gene: TRBJ2-7
D gene: TRBD1
clone size: -
V gene: TRBV5-4
CDR3 protein: CASSLGQGNYEQYF
CDR3 DNA: TGTGCCAGCAGCTTGGGACAGGGGAACTACGAGCAGTACTTC

J gene: TRBJ1-2
D gene: TRBD1
clone size: -
V gene: TRBV5-5
CDR3 protein: CASSSGTGDGYTF
CDR3 DNA: TGTGCCAGCAGCTCTGGGACAGGGGATGGCTACACCTTC

J gene: TRBJ2-7
D gene: TRBD1
clone size: -
V gene: TRBV5-4
CDR3 protein: CASSLANRGQFYEQYF
CDR3 DNA: TGTGCCAGCAGCTTGGCCAACAGGGGCCAATTCTACGAGCAGTACTTC

J gene: TRBJ2-7
D gene: TRBD1
clone size: -
V gene: TRBV28
CDR3 protein: CASSLRGTGAGEQYF
CDR3 DNA: TGTGCCAGCAGTTTACGCGGGACAGGGGCTGGGGAGCAGTACTTC

J gene: TRBJ1-2
D gene: -
clone size: few
V gene: TRBV2
CDR3 protein: CASSEGRGLYGYTF
CDR3 DNA: TGTGCCAGCAGTGAAGGGAGGGGACTCTATGGCTACACCTTC

J gene: TRBJ2-1
D gene: TRBD2
clone size: -
V gene: TRBV7-8
CDR3 protein: CATISPSKAGGRNEQFF
CDR3 DNA: TGTGCCACCATCTCGCCATCAAAAGCGGGAGGTCGTAATGAGCAGTTCTTC

J gene: TRBJ2-4
D gene: TRBD2
clone size: -
V gene: TRBV7-2
CDR3 protein: CASSPQSVAGGPQNIQYF
CDR3 DNA: TGTGCCAGCAGCCCCCAGAGCGTAGCGGGAGGGCCCCAAAACATTCAGTACTTC

J gene: TRBJ2-3
D gene: TRBD1
clone size: -
V gene: TRBV7-6
CDR3 protein: CASSARTGSTQYF
CDR3 DNA: TGTGCCAGCAGCGCCAGGACAGGGTCTACGCAGTATTTT

J gene: TRBJ2-3
D gene: -
clone size: -
V gene: TRBV7-9
CDR3 protein: CASCRDLSGSDTQYF
CDR3 DNA: TGTGCCAGCTGCCGGGATCTCAGCGGTTCAGATACGCAGTATTTT

J gene: TRBJ1-1
D gene: TRBD1
clone size: -
V gene: TRBV29-1
CDR3 protein: CSVDQQQGPPEAFF
CDR3 DNA: TGCAGCGTTGATCAACAACAGGGGCCGCCTGAAGCTTTCTTT

J gene: TRBJ2-7
D gene: TRBD1
clone size: once
V gene: TRBV12-5
CDR3 protein: CASGTGQSYEQYF
CDR3 DNA: TGTGCTAGTGGTACGGGACAGTCCTACGAGCAGTACTTC

J gene: TRBJ2-5
D gene: TRBD2
clone size: once
V gene: TRBV7-2
CDR3 protein: CASSLGLAEETQYF
CDR3 DNA: TGTGCCAGCAGCTTGGGACTAGCGGAAGAGACCCAGTACTTC

J gene: TRBJ1-5
D gene: -
clone size: few
V gene: TRBV19
CDR3 protein: CASSISYFNPQASNQPQHF
CDR3 DNA: TGTGCCAGTAGTATATCCTACTTCAATCCCCAAGCTAGCAATCAGCCCCAGCATTTT

J gene: TRBJ2-4
D gene: TRBD1
clone size: -
V gene: TRBV13
CDR3 protein: CASGDRGGDIQYF
CDR3 DNA: TGTGCCAGCGGAGACAGGGGGGGGGACATTCAGTACTTC

J gene: TRBJ1-2
D gene: -
clone size: -
V gene: TRBV9
CDR3 protein: CASSRTPQNSRLNYGYTF
CDR3 DNA: TGTGCCAGCAGCCGCACCCCCCAAAACAGCCGTTTGAACTATGGCTACACCTTC

J gene: TRBJ2-4
D gene: -
clone size: -
V gene: TRBV9
CDR3 protein: CASSAKPGQLNIQYF
CDR3 DNA: TGTGCCAGCAGCGCGAAACCGGGACAATTAAACATTCAGTACTTC

J gene: TRBJ1-5
D gene: TRBD1
clone size: -
V gene: TRBV18
CDR3 protein: CASSPVQGEGSAQHF
CDR3 DNA: TGTGCCAGCTCACCCGTACAGGGGGAAGGATCGGCCCAGCATTTT

J gene: TRBJ2-7
D gene: TRBD1
clone size: -
V gene: TRBV6-5
CDR3 protein: CASSYSRGGGQYF
CDR3 DNA: TGTGCCAGCAGTTACTCGAGAGGGGGCGGGCAGTACTTC

J gene: TRBJ1-5
D gene: -
clone size: -
V gene: TRBV5-1
CDR3 protein: CASSLDGTRNQPQHF
CDR3 DNA: TGCGCCAGCAGCTTGGACGGGACACGCAATCAGCCCCAGCATTTT

J gene: TRBJ2-7
D gene: -
clone size: once
V gene: TRBV23-1
CDR3 protein: CASTPRAYRVHPQRPTYEQYF
CDR3 DNA: TGCGCCAGCACCCCTCGCGCGTACAGGGTTCACCCCCAAAGGCCGACCTACGAGCAGTACTTC

J gene: TRBJ2-1
D gene: -
clone size: -
V gene: TRBV5-1
CDR3 protein: CASSLGVAQYNEQFF
CDR3 DNA: TGCGCCAGCAGCTTGGGTGTAGCCCAATACAATGAGCAGTTCTTC

J gene: TRBJ2-7
D gene: -
clone size: few
V gene: TRBV9
CDR3 protein: CASSFRQENSYEQYF
CDR3 DNA: TGTGCCAGCAGTTTTAGACAGGAGAATTCCTACGAGCAGTACTTC

J gene: TRBJ1-6
D gene: -
clone size: -
V gene: TRBV2
CDR3 protein: CASSVTSNNSPLHF
CDR3 DNA: TGTGCCAGCAGTGTCACGTCTAATAATTCACCCCTCCACTTT